The next 29 T cell receptor beta chains were all read from a single sample in a study of graft-versus-host responses after intestinal transplantation. Their cognate antigens are unknown. The repertoire was sequenced with immunoSEQ multiplex PCR; TCRdb's copy has only in-frame clones and lacks some. The sample yields tens of thousands of clones, 94% seen once. This specimen was unstimulated CD8+ T cells sorted from spleen or lymph node cells, taken before intestinal transplant. The receptors derive from a human donor who received an intestinal transplant.

The chain uses TRBV28 and TRBJ2-7; 11 positions match TRBD1. Germline V gene data show CDR1 as MDHEN and CDR2 as SYDVKM. Losses at the gene ends were 7 bases for V and 4 bases for J; bases not matched to a gene: 6. There are 14 residues in the CDR3. The CDR3 DNA sequence: TGTGCCAGCACCCCGGGACAGGGGGTGTACGAGCAGTACTTC. Translating gives CASTPGQGVYEQYF.

J is TRBJ1-1 and V is TRBV7-9; D unclear. The CDR3 loop spans 14 amino acids. CDR1 and CDR2 from the germline V gene are SEHNR and FQNEAQ (reference sequence). Trimming removed 3 bases at V and 7 bases at J, with 15 bases between. DNA of the CDR3: TGTGCCAGCAGCTTTATTACCGCCCCGGGTGAAGCTTTCTTT. Translating gives CASSFITAPGEAFF. The full variable domain, completed using reference TRBV7-9 and TRBJ1-1, is DTGVSQNPRHKITKRGQNVTFRCDPISEHNRLYWYRQTLGQGPEFLTYFQNEAQLEKSRLLSDRFSAERPKGSFSTLEIQRTEQGDSAMYLCASSFITAPGEAFFGQGTRLTVV.

This clone has a single count. The V and J genes are TRBV29-1 and TRBJ1-1; possibly TRBD1 for D (5 bases). The CDR3 has 16 amino acids. The V gene lost 0 bases and the J gene lost 0 bases, with 14 bases spanning the gap. Per the germline V gene, CDR1 is SQVTM and CDR2 is ANQGSEA. The CDR3: CSVEDQGTTLNTEAFF. The DNA for the CDR3 is TGCAGCGTTGAAGATCAGGGCACAACGCTGAACACTGAAGCTTTCTTT.

The sample holds one count of this clone. The chain recombines TRBV9 with TRBJ1-2; D uncertain. Germline V gene lookup returns CDR1 SGDLS and CDR2 YYNGEE. The length of the CDR3 is 16 residues. V was pared by 0 bases and J by 0 bases, with 12 bases between. Here the CDR3 DNA reads TGTGCCAGCAGCGTAGACCGGACGGCTCCTAACTATGGCTACACCTTC. This encodes CASSVDRTAPNYGYTF.

The gene calls are TRBV27 and TRBJ2-1, with 7 bases identical to TRBD2. CDR1 is MNHEY, CDR2 SMNVEV, per germline (reference sequence). There are 15 residues in the CDR3. V shed 8 bases, J shed 10 bases, and the junction held 17 bases outside the gene matches. The CDR3 region has the DNA TGTGCCAGCGGCCCCTCTGGACTAGGAGGGAGGGAGCAGTTCTTC. It translates to CASGPSGLGGREQFF.

The V call is TRBV9, the J call TRBJ1-1; no reliable D call. Trimming took off 6 bases at V and 1 base at J, with 16 bases between the two ends. CDR1 and CDR2 from the germline V gene are SGDLS and YYNGEE. The CDR3 contains 15 residues. CDR3 sequence: CASTPRLGKNTEAFF. The CDR3 nucleotides read TGTGCCAGCACTCCTAGGCTCGGGAAGAACACTGAAGCTTTCTTT.

The gene calls are TRBV7-9 and TRBJ2-5, with a weak D call TRBD1 (7 bases). The CDR3 extends over 15 amino acids. Deletions cut 1 base from V and 5 bases from J, with 14 bases between. Germline values: CDR1 SEHNR, CDR2 FQNEAQ (reference sequence). CDR3 amino acids: CASSLDKAGGETQYF. CDR3 DNA sequence: TGTGCCAGCAGCTTAGACAAGGCAGGGGGGGAGACCCAGTACTTC.

This rearrangement joins TRBV10-3 to TRBJ2-2, with D perhaps TRBD2 (5 bases). V shed 7 bases and J shed 7 bases, with 13 bases lying between them. The CDR3 covers 13 residues. Germline V CDR1 and CDR2: ENHRY, SYGVKD. CDR3 residues: CAINPGMGGELFF. CDR3 in DNA: TGTGCCATCAACCCGGGAATGGGCGGGGAGCTGTTTTTT.

The V call is TRBV11-2, the J call TRBJ2-3, with TRBD1 matching 9 bases. The J segment lost 2 bases and the V segment lost 3 bases, leaving 3 bases of the junction unmatched. The CDR3 is 15 amino acids. Per germline, CDR1 SGHAT and CDR2 FQNNGV. The CDR3 DNA reads TGTGCCAGCAGCTTCGGACAGGGGATCACAGATACGCAGTATTTT. Translation: CASSFGQGITDTQYF.

V is TRBV4-1 and J is TRBJ2-7; D is unresolved. The CDR3 is 15 amino acids. V lost 1 base to trimming and J lost 0 bases, with 10 bases between them. CDR1 is MGHRA and CDR2 is YSYEKL in the germline V gene. The CDR3 spells CASSQASDGSYEQYF. In DNA form, the CDR3 reads TGCGCCAGCAGCCAAGCCTCGGACGGCTCCTACGAGCAGTACTTC.

V is TRBV7-6 and J is TRBJ2-7; D may be TRBD1 (5 bases). CDR1 is SGHVS, CDR2 FNYEAQ, per germline. The length of the CDR3 is 15 residues. Trimming left V 1 base short and J 3 bases short, with 13 bases between. CDR3 loop: CASSLVAGNFYEQYF. CDR3 sequence (DNA): TGTGCCAGCAGCTTAGTGGCAGGGAATTTCTACGAGCAGTACTTC.

This clone was counted a single time. The rearrangement uses TRBV5-6 and TRBJ1-3, with D possibly matching TRBD1 (5 bases). V lost 4 bases and J lost 6, with 14 bases in between. The CDR3 contains 14 residues. Germline lookup yields CDR1 SGHDT and CDR2 YYEEEE. CDR3 residues: CASSLGAALNTIYF. For the CDR3, the DNA is TGTGCCAGCAGCCTTGGGGCCGCTCTAAACACCATATATTTT.

V is TRBV19 and J is TRBJ2-5; 7 bases are shared with TRBD2. V gave up 5 bases and J gave up 1 base; unmatched junction bases: 4. Germline assignment: CDR1 LNHDA and CDR2 SQIVND (reference sequence). There are 14 residues in the CDR3. The CDR3 nucleotides are TGTGCCAGTAGTCTCGGACTAGTCCAAGAGACCCAGTACTTC. It is translated as CASSLGLVQETQYF. Full variable domain (missing parts from reference TRBV19 and TRBJ2-5): DGGITQSPKYLFRKEGQNVTLSCEQNLNHDAMYWYRQDPGQGLRLIYYSQIVNDFQKGDIAEGYSVSREKKESFPLTVTSAQKNPTAFYLCASSLGLVQETQYFGPGTRLLVL.

The rearrangement uses TRBV28 and TRBJ1-2, with TRBD1 as a possible D gene (6 bases). The CDR3 length is 15 residues. Germline V lookup: CDR1 MDHEN, CDR2 SYDVKM. Trimming removed 0 bases at V and 4 bases at J, with 12 bases between. The DNA of the CDR3 is TGTGCCAGCAGTTTATGGATCGACAGGAGCTATGGCTACACCTTC. This gives the protein CASSLWIDRSYGYTF.

The chain has TRBV7-2 and TRBJ1-2; maybe TRBD1 (6 bases). Germline V gene lookup returns CDR1 SGHTA and CDR2 FQGNSA. CDR3 length equals 15 residues. Trimming stripped 1 base from V and 4 bases from J, with 13 bases between. CDR3 coding DNA: TGTGCCAGCAGCTTAGGTTCGGACAGTGCCTATGGCTACACCTTC. Residues: CASSLGSDSAYGYTF. Full variable domain (rest looked up from reference TRBV7-2 and TRBJ1-2): GAGVSQSPSNKVTEKGKDVELRCDPISGHTALYWYRQSLGQGLEFLIYFQGNSAPDKSGLPSDRFSAERTGGSVSTLTIQRTQQEDSAVYLCASSLGSDSAYGYTFGSGTRLTVV.

The V call is TRBV10-2, the J call TRBJ1-1; 7 nucleotides align to TRBD1. Germline-derived CDR1 and CDR2 are WSHSY and SAAADI. The CDR3 is made up of 13 amino acids. With V trimmed by 6 bases and J by 8 bases, 9 bases remained unmatched. CDR3 sequence reads: CASSPRWDREAFF. CDR3 nucleotides: TGCGCCAGCAGCCCCCGATGGGACAGAGAAGCTTTCTTT.

The genes are TRBV7-9 and TRBJ2-3, with D perhaps matching TRBD1 or TRBD2 (6 bases each). The CDR3 runs 15 residues. Germline V lookup: CDR1 SEHNR, CDR2 FQNEAQ (reference sequence). Trimming cost V 4 bases and J 6 bases, with 17 bases left between them. The CDR3 nucleotides are TGTGCCAGCAGCTATAGAAACAGGGAGGCCGATACGCAGTATTTT. Protein sequence: CASSYRNREADTQYF.

The V and J genes are TRBV27 and TRBJ2-3, with 12 bases aligning to TRBD2. This CDR3 comprises 20 residues. Germline-derived CDR1 and CDR2 are MNHEY and SMNVEV (reference sequence). Germline trimming cut 4 bases from V and 1 base from J; bases unmatched to any gene: 15. CDR3 nucleotide sequence: TGTGCCAGCAGTTCTTACCCGGACGGACTAGCGGGATTGGGCACAGATACGCAGTATTTT. Protein product: CASSSYPDGLAGLGTDTQYF.

The chain combines TRBV11-2 with TRBJ1-5; D is ambiguous. The CDR3 is 14 amino acids. Between the trimmed V and J ends, which lost 2 bases and 5 bases, there was a span of 10 bases. CDR1 and CDR2 from the germline V gene are SGHAT and FQNNGV. CDR3 sequence reads: CASSLSYGDQPQHF. CDR3 coding DNA: TGTGCCAGCAGCTTATCATACGGAGATCAGCCCCAGCATTTT.

The V and J genes are TRBV28 and TRBJ2-7; D assignment may be TRBD1 or TRBD2 (5 bases each). The CDR3 extends over 13 amino acids. Germline V gene data show CDR1 as MDHEN and CDR2 as SYDVKM. The V end was cut by 3 bases, the J end by 5 bases, with 11 bases between. The CDR3 reads CASSFHQGHEQYF. The DNA for the CDR3 is TGTGCCAGCAGTTTCCATCAGGGACACGAGCAGTACTTC. The full variable domain, completed using reference TRBV28 and TRBJ2-7, is DVKVTQSSRYLVKRTGEKVFLECVQDMDHENMFWYRQDPGLGLRLIYFSYDVKMKEKGDIPEGYSVSREKKERFSLILESASTNQTSMYLCASSFHQGHEQYFGPGTRLTVT.

The genes are TRBV4-1 and TRBJ2-2; D perhaps matches TRBD1 (5 bases). The CDR3 sequence is 15 residues long. V was cut by 0 bases and J by 7 bases, with 12 bases left in between. In germline, CDR1 is MGHRA, CDR2 YSYEKL. The CDR3 nucleotides read TGCGCCAGCAGCCAAGAGAACGAAGGGGACGGGGAGCTGTTTTTT. It translates to CASSQENEGDGELFF.

V usage is TRBV28 and J usage is TRBJ2-3, with D perhaps being TRBD1 or TRBD2 (5 bases each). The CDR3 runs 15 residues. CDR1 is MDHEN, CDR2 SYDVKM, per germline. Trimming stripped 7 bases from V and 2 bases from J, with 16 bases between. The CDR3 DNA is TGTGCCAGCACCCTCGAGGGGCACCCCACAGATACGCAGTATTTT. Residues: CASTLEGHPTDTQYF.

The rearrangement links TRBV4-2 to TRBJ2-1, with 8 nucleotides matching TRBD2. V lost 4 bases to trimming and J lost 5 bases; unmatched junction nucleotides: 1. Germline V gene sequence: CDR1 LGHNA, CDR2 YNFKEQ. The CDR3 consists of 13 residues. The CDR3 protein is CASSRGLDNEQFF. In DNA form, the CDR3 reads TGTGCCAGCAGCCGGGGACTAGACAATGAGCAGTTCTTC.

The gene calls are TRBV7-9 and TRBJ2-1; 9 nucleotides match TRBD2. This CDR3 spans 15 amino acids. The germline gives CDR1 SEHNR, CDR2 FQNEAQ (reference sequence). The J segment lost 15 bases and the V segment lost 2 bases, leaving 14 bases of the junction unmatched. The CDR3 nucleotides read TGTGCCAGCAGCTTAAACAGGACTAGCGTGTTTTGGCTGTTCTTC. Protein: CASSLNRTSVFWLFF.

The gene calls are TRBV7-8 and TRBJ2-3; D could derive from TRBD1 or TRBD2 (5 bases each). V lost 5 bases, J lost 1 base, and 19 bases lay in between. The CDR3 has 17 amino acids. The V gene's germline CDR1 is SGHVS and CDR2 FQNEAQ. The CDR3 nucleotides are TGTGCCAGCAGCGTCCTTTACAGGCGGACTCGCACAGATACGCAGTATTTT. It specifies CASSVLYRRTRTDTQYF.

This sequence joins TRBV6-4 and TRBJ2-1; no clear D gene. Germline-derived CDR1 and CDR2 are MRHNA and SNTAGT. The CDR3 extends over 14 amino acids. V lost 3 bases to trimming and J lost 7 bases, with 13 bases between them. CDR3 coding DNA: TGTGCCAGCAGTGAAGAGAGTGCTAAAAATGAGCAGTTCTTC. It is translated as CASSEESAKNEQFF.

The J gene is TRBJ2-1, the V gene TRBV15; D gene uncertain. The CDR3 contains 14 residues. CDR1 is LNHNV, CDR2 YYDKDF, per germline (reference sequence). V lost 0 bases to trimming and J lost 2 bases, with 5 bases between them. The CDR3 loop reads CATSREGPYNEQFF. CDR3 coding DNA: TGTGCCACCAGCAGAGAGGGTCCCTACAATGAGCAGTTCTTC. Filled out from reference TRBV15 and TRBJ2-1, the complete variable domain reads DAMVIQNPRYQVTQFGKPVTLSCSQTLNHNVMYWYQQKSSQAPKLLFHYYDKDFNNEADTPDNFQSRRPNTSFCFLDIRSPGLGDTAMYLCATSREGPYNEQFFGPGTRLTVL.

V and J are TRBV30 and TRBJ2-3; D might be TRBD1 or TRBD2, each matching 5 bases. CDR1 is GTSNPN, CDR2 SVGIG, per germline (reference sequence). V lost 2 bases, J lost 0 bases, and 15 bases lay in between. This CDR3 contains 16 residues. The CDR3 loop reads CAWSPPGTYSTDTQYF. The CDR3 DNA reads TGTGCCTGGAGTCCACCCGGGACCTACAGCACAGATACGCAGTATTTT.

The CDR3 bases are TGTGCCAGCAGTGGGGCAGGGGGCGTCCAAGAGACCCAGTACTTC. Translated: CASSGAGGVQETQYF. This rearrangement joins TRBV2 to TRBJ2-5; 8 bases align to TRBD1. Germline V gives CDR1 SNHLY, CDR2 FYNNEI. J lost 1 base, V lost 4 bases, and 5 bases had no gene match. This CDR3 is 15 amino acids long. The variable domain in full, completed from reference TRBV2 and TRBJ2-5, reads EPEVTQTPSHQVTQMGQEVILRCVPISNHLYFYWYRQILGQKVEFLVSFYNNEISEKSEIFDDQFSVERPDGSNFTLKIRSTKLEDSAMYFCASSGAGGVQETQYFGPGTRLLVL.